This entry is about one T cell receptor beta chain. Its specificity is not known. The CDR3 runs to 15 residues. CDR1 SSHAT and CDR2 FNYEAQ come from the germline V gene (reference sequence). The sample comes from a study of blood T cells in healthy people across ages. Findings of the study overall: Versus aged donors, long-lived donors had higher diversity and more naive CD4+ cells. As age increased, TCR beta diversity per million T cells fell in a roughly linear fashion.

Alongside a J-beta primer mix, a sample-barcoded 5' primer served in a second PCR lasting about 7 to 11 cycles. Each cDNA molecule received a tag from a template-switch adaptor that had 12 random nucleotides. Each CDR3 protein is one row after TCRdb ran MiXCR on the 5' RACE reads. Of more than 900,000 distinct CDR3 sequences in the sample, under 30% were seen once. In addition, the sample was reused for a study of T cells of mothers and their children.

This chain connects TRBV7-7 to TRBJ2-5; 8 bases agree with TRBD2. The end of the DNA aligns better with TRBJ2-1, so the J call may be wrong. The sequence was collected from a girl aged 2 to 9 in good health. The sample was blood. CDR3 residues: CASSVDYLAGSEQFF. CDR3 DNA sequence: TGTGCCAGCAGCGTCGACTACTTAGCGGGGAGTGAGCAGTTCTTC.